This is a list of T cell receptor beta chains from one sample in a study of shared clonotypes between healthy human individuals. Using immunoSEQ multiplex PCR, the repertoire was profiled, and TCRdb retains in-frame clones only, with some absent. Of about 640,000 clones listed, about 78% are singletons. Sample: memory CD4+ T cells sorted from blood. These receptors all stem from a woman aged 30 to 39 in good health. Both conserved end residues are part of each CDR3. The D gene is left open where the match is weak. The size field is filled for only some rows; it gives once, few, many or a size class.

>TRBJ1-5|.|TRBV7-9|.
TGTGCCAGCAGCTTAGGGGGGGCCACAATTCAGCCCCAGCATTTT
CASSLGGATIQPQHF
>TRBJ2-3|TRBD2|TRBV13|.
TGTGCCAGCAGCCTTTTAGCGGGAGTCTCCACAGATACGCAGTATTTT
CASSLLAGVSTDTQYF
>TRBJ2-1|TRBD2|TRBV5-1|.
TGCGCCAGCAGTGGGACTAGCGGATACAATGAGCAGTTCTTC
CASSGTSGYNEQFF
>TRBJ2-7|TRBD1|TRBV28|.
TGTGCCAGCAGCCCCCCTCCGGGACAGGGGGCCTCCTACGAGCAGTACTTC
CASSPPPGQGASYEQYF
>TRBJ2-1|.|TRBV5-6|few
TGTGCCAGCAGCGCGGATTCCTACAATGAGCAGTTCTTC
CASSADSYNEQFF
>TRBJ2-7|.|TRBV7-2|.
TGTGCCAGCAGCTTAGGGGGAAACTCCTACGAGCAGTACTTC
CASSLGGNSYEQYF
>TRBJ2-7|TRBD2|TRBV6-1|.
TGTGCCAGCAGTGATGGGACTAGCGGCCTGCAGTACTTC
CASSDGTSGLQYF
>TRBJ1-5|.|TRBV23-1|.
TGCGCCAACCCGCGAGGAAAGGATCAGCCCCAGCATTTT
CANPRGKDQPQHF
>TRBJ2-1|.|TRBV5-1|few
TGCGCCAGCAGCTTGGTTGAGGAGCAGTTCTTC
CASSLVEEQFF
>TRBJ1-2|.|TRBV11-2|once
TGTGCCAGCAGCTCTCCCCGGGGCGGCTTAAATTATGGCTACACCTTC
CASSSPRGGLNYGYTF
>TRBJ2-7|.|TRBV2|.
TGTGCCAGCAGTGGCAGGGGGGGAAGCGAGCAGTACTTC
CASSGRGGSEQYF
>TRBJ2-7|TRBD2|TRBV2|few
TGTGCCAGCCACGAGGCCAACCCGGGACTAGCGAGGTACGAGCAGTACTTC
CASHEANPGLARYEQYF
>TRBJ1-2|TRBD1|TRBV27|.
TGTGCCAGCGGGGGGACAGCTAACTATGGCTACACCTTC
CASGGTANYGYTF
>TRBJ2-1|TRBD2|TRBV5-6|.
TGTGCCAGCAGTTCCCCCCTCAGGCTTAGCGGGAGGCGCTACAATGAGCAGTTCTTC
CASSSPLRLSGRRYNEQFF
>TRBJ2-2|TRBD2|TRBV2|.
TGTGCCAGCAGCGCCGGACTAGCAGGAGTTGAGGAGCTGTTTTTT
CASSAGLAGVEELFF
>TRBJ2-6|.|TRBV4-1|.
TGCGCCAGCAGCCAAGCGGGAGCCACCTCTGGGGCCAACGTCCTGACTTTC
CASSQAGATSGANVLTF
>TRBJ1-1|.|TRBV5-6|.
TGTGCCAGCAGCTGGGGATTGGCTATGAACACTGAAGCTTTCTTT
CASSWGLAMNTEAFF
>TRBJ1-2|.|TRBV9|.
TGTGCCAGCAGCGTGGGACCTCAAGAATATGGCTACACCTTC
CASSVGPQEYGYTF
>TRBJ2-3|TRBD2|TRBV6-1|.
TGTGCCAGCAGCGAGGGACTAGCGGCTACGCAGTATTTT
CASSEGLAATQYF
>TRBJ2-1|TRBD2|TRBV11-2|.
TGTGCCAGCAGTTCCAACCTGCCGGGACTAGCGGCTGAGGATGAGCAGTTCTTC
CASSSNLPGLAAEDEQFF
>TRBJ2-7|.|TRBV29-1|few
TGCAGCGTCGGCGCGGACGCCTCCTACGAGCAGTACTTC
CSVGADASYEQYF
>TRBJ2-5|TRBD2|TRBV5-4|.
TGTGCCAGCAGCTTTCGGACTAGCACCCGGGAGACCCAGTACTTC
CASSFRTSTRETQYF
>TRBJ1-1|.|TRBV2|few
TGTGCCAGCAGCGTCCGACAAGGGGACACTGAAGCTTTCTTT
CASSVRQGDTEAFF
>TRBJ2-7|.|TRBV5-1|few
TGCGCCAGCAGCCCGGGGGACAGAGATTCCTACGAGCAGTACTTC
CASSPGDRDSYEQYF
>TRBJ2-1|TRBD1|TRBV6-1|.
TGTGCCAGCAGTGAAAGGTGGACAGGGATATTACCGAATGAGCAGTTCTTC
CASSERWTGILPNEQFF
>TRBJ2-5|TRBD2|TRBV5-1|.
TGCGCCAGCAGCCGCGAGCGGGGGGATCAAGAGACCCAGTACTTC
CASSRERGDQETQYF
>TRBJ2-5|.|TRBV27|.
TGTGCCAGCAGTTTACGGGATCCACCGGAGACCCAGTACTTC
CASSLRDPPETQYF
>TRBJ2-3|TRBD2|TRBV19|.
TGTGCCAGTAGTAAACTAGCGGGAGGCCCAGATACGCAGTATTTT
CASSKLAGGPDTQYF
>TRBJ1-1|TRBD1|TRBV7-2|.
TGTGCCAGCAGCTATGACAGGGGCCGAAACACTGAAGCTTTCTTT
CASSYDRGRNTEAFF